One sample yielded the 27 T cell receptor beta chains listed below, sequenced in a study of beta chain features in type 1 diabetes. Expressed TCRB transcripts were sequenced because the entire RNA isolate underwent reverse transcription. This table comes from immunoSEQ multiplex PCR, and its TCRdb copy is limited to in-frame clones, with some not included. The sample shows approximately 330,000 clones, approximately 10% of them seen only once. Material for sequencing was naive CD4+ T cells from blood. The receptors stem from a woman under 40 in good health.

The chain uses TRBV28 and TRBJ2-7; no clear D. This CDR3 has 13 amino acids. Germline loops: CDR1 MDHEN, CDR2 SYDVKM. V gave up 9 bases and J gave up 0 bases, with 12 bases separating them. Here the CDR3 DNA reads TGTGCCAGTCGACAACCAAACTCCTACGAGCAGTACTTC. Encoded protein: CASRQPNSYEQYF.

The chain links TRBV30 to TRBJ2-7; 9 nucleotides agree with TRBD2. The CDR3 covers 16 residues. The ends lost 1 base at V and 7 bases at J; junction bases unmatched: 14. CDR1 and CDR2 from the germline V gene are GTSNPN and SVGIG (reference sequence). The CDR3: CAWSGGREGIFREQYF. The CDR3 coding sequence is TGTGCCTGGAGTGGTGGGCGGGAGGGAATATTTAGGGAGCAGTACTTC.

The V call is TRBV21-1, the J call TRBJ2-2; the table's D call, TRBD2, was not checked against the DNA. TRBV21-1 is shown as a pseudogene. The CDR3 totals 17 residues. The CDR3 coding sequence is TGTGCCAGCCCTGGACTAGCGGGAGGGCCTAACACCGGGGAGCTGTTTTTT. It specifies CASPGLAGGPNTGELFF.

The chain employs TRBV6-5 and TRBJ2-7, with 13 positions matching TRBD2. CDR3 length: 15 amino acids. The germline V gene has CDR1 MNHEY and CDR2 SVGAGI. Germline trimming cut 1 base from V and 5 bases from J; bases unmatched to any gene: 2. CDR3 sequence reads: CASSYFGTSGDEQYF. Written as DNA, the CDR3 is TGTGCCAGCAGTTACTTCGGGACTAGCGGGGACGAGCAGTACTTC.

The rearrangement uses TRBV28 and TRBJ2-7; D perhaps matches TRBD1 (5 bases). The germline V gene encodes CDR1 MDHEN and CDR2 SYDVKM. The V end lost 3 bases, the J end lost 4 bases, and 13 bases lay between the germline ends. CDR3 size: 14 residues. The CDR3, as DNA: TGTGCCAGCAGTTTGAGGCAGGGTGCATACGAGCAGTACTTC. Its protein product is CASSLRQGAYEQYF.

The chain employs TRBV5-1 and TRBJ2-7; 10 nucleotides match TRBD1. J gave up 4 bases and V 4 bases, and 8 bases lay outside the gene matches. The CDR3 extends over 15 amino acids. Germline loops: CDR1 SGHRS, CDR2 YFSETQ. The CDR3 nucleotides are TGCGCCAGCAGCGATCCGGGACAGGGGTCTTACGAGCAGTACTTC. Translation: CASSDPGQGSYEQYF.

This clone was counted a few times. The chain carries TRBV9 and TRBJ2-2; a weak D match, TRBD2 (5 bases). With 6 bases removed from V and 1 base from J, the gap between germline ends came to 13 bases. Per germline, CDR1 SGDLS and CDR2 YYNGEE. CDR3 size: 15 residues. CDR3 sequence (DNA): TGTGCCAGCACCGTCTCCAGCGGGAACACCGGGGAGCTGTTTTTT. This encodes CASTVSSGNTGELFF. The full variable domain, rest sourced from reference TRBV9 and TRBJ2-2, is DSGVTQTPKHLITATGQRVTLRCSPRSGDLSVYWYQQSLDQGLQFLIQYYNGEERAKGNILERFSAQQFPDLHSELNLSSLELGDSALYFCASTVSSGNTGELFFGEGSRLTVL.

The gene calls are TRBV7-2 and TRBJ2-7, with D maybe TRBD2 (5 bases). The CDR3 covers 14 residues. Per germline, CDR1 SGHTA and CDR2 FQGNSA. Deletions cut 1 base from V and 6 bases from J, with 13 bases between. The CDR3 coding sequence is TGTGCCAGCAGCTTAGTCCGAGGGAACCTCGAGCAGTACTTC. It specifies CASSLVRGNLEQYF.

The V and J genes are TRBV7-3 and TRBJ2-1, with D maybe TRBD2 (5 bases). The ends were cut back, 4 bases at V and 4 bases at J, with 8 bases in the middle. CDR1 is SGHTA, CDR2 FQGTGA, per germline. The CDR3 covers 13 residues. The CDR3 here is CASSSQRYNEQFF. The CDR3 nucleotides read TGTGCCAGCAGCTCCCAGCGGTACAATGAGCAGTTCTTC.

This clone has just a few counts. The rearrangement joins TRBV27 to TRBJ2-3; 8 positions match TRBD2. V shed 5 bases, J shed 4 bases, and the junction held 11 bases outside the gene matches. This CDR3 is built from 16 residues. Germline V gene lookup returns CDR1 MNHEY and CDR2 SMNVEV (reference sequence). The DNA for the CDR3 is TGTGCCAGCAGTGTACTACCGGGACTAGGAGCAGATACGCAGTATTTT. It yields the protein CASSVLPGLGADTQYF.

Only a few counts were recorded for this clone. This sequence joins TRBV7-2 and TRBJ2-1; D perhaps matches TRBD1 (6 bases). Trimming took 1 base from V and 3 from J, leaving 7 bases between them. The CDR3 runs 14 residues. CDR1 is SGHTA, CDR2 FQGNSA, per germline. For the CDR3, the DNA is TGTGCCAGCAGCTTAGTAGGGGGCTACAATGAGCAGTTCTTC. This codes for CASSLVGGYNEQFF.

This clone was found a few times. This CDR3 reads CSARGVYEQYF. The CDR3, as DNA: TGCAGTGCTAGAGGCGTTTACGAGCAGTACTTC. The chain joins TRBV20-1 to TRBJ2-5; D gene unclear. The end of the DNA fits TRBJ2-7 better, so the J call may be wrong. This CDR3 is 11 amino acids long. The germline V gene has CDR1 DFQATT and CDR2 SNEGSKA (reference sequence).

This clone was observed a single time. The rearrangement joins TRBV5-1 to TRBJ2-5, with a possible D match to TRBD2 (6 bases). The ends were cut back, 0 bases at V and 3 bases at J, with 9 bases in the middle. Germline V CDR1 and CDR2: SGHRS, YFSETQ. The CDR3 runs 14 residues. The CDR3 is CASSLVSGEETQYF. Written as DNA, the CDR3 is TGCGCCAGCAGCTTGGTCTCGGGGGAAGAGACCCAGTACTTC.

This clone was seen more than once but under ten times. The V call is TRBV14, the J call TRBJ2-7, with D perhaps TRBD1 (6 bases). Germline-derived CDR1 and CDR2 are SGHDN and FVKESK. The CDR3 consists of 15 residues. The V end lost 1 base, the J end lost 2 bases, and 12 bases lay between the germline ends. CDR3 sequence: CASSQGPGATYEQYF. The CDR3 nucleotides read TGTGCCAGCAGCCAAGGGCCAGGGGCTACCTACGAGCAGTACTTC. Using reference TRBV14 and TRBJ2-7 for the parts outside the CDR3, the full variable domain is EAGVTQFPSHSVIEKGQTVTLRCDPISGHDNLYWYRRVMGKEIKFLLHFVKESKQDESGMPNNRFLAERTGGTYSTLKVQPAELEDSGVYFCASSQGPGATYEQYFGPGTRLTVT.

This clone appeared a few times. V gene TRBV11-1 combines with J gene TRBJ2-3; 9 positions agree with TRBD2. J gave up 3 bases and V 1 base, and 2 bases lay outside the gene matches. CDR3 length: 15 amino acids. Germline CDR1 reads SGHAT; CDR2 reads FQDESV (reference sequence). The CDR3 DNA sequence: TGTGCCAGCAGCTTAGATACTAGCGGGACAGATACGCAGTATTTT. Amino acid sequence: CASSLDTSGTDTQYF.

Concerning this clone: The same CDR3 arises from other DNA sequences in this sample as well. The rearrangement joins TRBV5-1 to TRBJ2-5; a possible D gene is TRBD2 (6 bases). There are 14 residues in the CDR3. Germline assignment: CDR1 SGHRS and CDR2 YFSETQ. The V end was cut by 0 bases, the J end by 2 bases, with 8 bases between. CDR3 in amino acids: CASSLAGAQETQYF. The CDR3 nucleotides read TGCGCCAGCAGCTTGGCGGGAGCACAAGAGACCCAGTACTTC.

The chain has TRBV5-1 and TRBJ1-1; 11 nucleotides match TRBD1. J was trimmed by 4 bases and V by 0 bases; bases with no gene match: 2. The CDR3 is 15 amino acids. Germline V gene sequence: CDR1 SGHRS, CDR2 YFSETQ. This CDR3 is CASSLVGTGGTEAFF. DNA of the CDR3: TGCGCCAGCAGCTTGGTGGGGACAGGGGGCACTGAAGCTTTCTTT.

This clone has just a few counts. The rearrangement uses TRBV10-3 and TRBJ1-4, with 8 bases lining up with TRBD1. Germline V gene sequence: CDR1 ENHRY, CDR2 SYGVKD. After removal of 6 bases from V and 6 bases from J, the junction contained 6 bases not matched to a gene. The CDR3 has 14 residues. CDR3 protein: CAIRQTGEHEKLFF. The CDR3 nucleotides are TGTGCCATCAGGCAGACAGGGGAGCATGAAAAACTGTTTTTT.

This clone was seen a handful of times. The chain joins TRBV5-1 to TRBJ1-1, with D possibly matching TRBD1 (5 bases). The CDR3 sequence is 15 residues long. Germline CDR1 SGHRS, CDR2 YFSETQ. The V end was cut by 1 base, the J end by 0 bases, with 10 bases between. The CDR3 protein is CASSLRDRLNTEAFF. CDR3 sequence (DNA): TGCGCCAGCAGCTTGAGAGACAGATTGAACACTGAAGCTTTCTTT.

This clone was detected a few times. The V call is TRBV6-5, the J call TRBJ2-7; possibly TRBD1 for D (7 bases). The germline gives CDR1 MNHEY, CDR2 SVGAGI. This CDR3 spans 14 amino acids. Between the trimmed V and J ends, which lost 6 bases and 2 bases, there was a span of 14 bases. In nucleotides, the CDR3 is TGTGCCAGCAGGTGGGCAGGGGGGACCTACGAGCAGTACTTC. It codes for CASRWAGGTYEQYF.

This clone was seen a few times. The chain uses TRBV14 and TRBJ2-2, with TRBD2 as a possible D gene (6 bases). V lost 4 bases to trimming and J lost 0 bases, with 15 bases between them. The CDR3 sequence is 17 residues long. The germline CDR1 and CDR2 sequences are SGHDN and FVKESK. DNA for the CDR3: TGTGCCAGCAGCCGGCGGGGTTCAATCACGAACACCGGGGAGCTGTTTTTT. Translation gives CASSRRGSITNTGELFF. Looking up the rest from reference TRBV14 and TRBJ2-2 gives the full variable domain: EAGVTQFPSHSVIEKGQTVTLRCDPISGHDNLYWYRRVMGKEIKFLLHFVKESKQDESGMPNNRFLAERTGGTYSTLKVQPAELEDSGVYFCASSRRGSITNTGELFFGEGSRLTVL.

This clone has only a few counts. V usage is TRBV5-1 and J usage is TRBJ2-5; 8 bases are a match to TRBD1. The V gene's germline CDR1 is SGHRS and CDR2 YFSETQ. The J segment lost 1 base and the V segment lost 0 bases, leaving 8 bases of the junction unmatched. There are 17 residues in the CDR3. In DNA form, the CDR3 reads TGCGCCAGCAGCTTGGATCTGACAGGGGTCTTCCAAGAGACCCAGTACTTC. Residues: CASSLDLTGVFQETQYF.

The DNA for the CDR3 is TGCAGCGTTGGTACGGGGGGCCAAGAGACCCAGTACTTC. As protein: CSVGTGGQETQYF. The chain combines TRBV29-1 with TRBJ2-5; TRBD2 agrees at 7 bases. Germline V gene data show CDR1 as SQVTM and CDR2 as ANQGSEA. V dropped 4 bases and J dropped 1; count of bases not matched to a gene: 3. The CDR3 is 13 amino acids.

The V gene is TRBV5-5, the J gene TRBJ1-1; no clear D gene. In germline, CDR1 is SGHKS, CDR2 YYEKEE (reference sequence). CDR3 length: 14 amino acids. The V gene lost 0 bases and the J gene lost 10 bases, with 16 bases spanning the gap. CDR3 DNA sequence: TGTGCCAGCAGCTTGGTAGATACAAGGGAGGCAGCTTTCTTT. Translating it yields CASSLVDTREAAFF.

The chain uses TRBV28 and TRBJ1-2; TRBD1 might be the D (5 bases). The CDR3 extends over 12 amino acids. Germline assignment: CDR1 MDHEN and CDR2 SYDVKM. Trimming took 3 bases from V and 6 from J, leaving 8 bases between them. For the CDR3, the DNA is TGTGCCAGCAGTTTGACAGATCATGGCTACACCTTC. Amino acid sequence: CASSLTDHGYTF.

This chain uses TRBV7-2 with TRBJ2-1; 8 bases match TRBD2. Germline CDR1 is SGHTA and CDR2 is FQGNSA. V dropped 3 bases and J dropped 9; count of bases not matched to a gene: 10. This CDR3 has 15 residues. CDR3 loop: CASSFKAGAPGEQFF. For the CDR3, the DNA is TGTGCCAGCAGCTTCAAAGCGGGAGCCCCCGGTGAGCAGTTCTTC.

This clone was seen a handful of times. The J gene is TRBJ1-5, the V gene TRBV28, with 9 nucleotides matching TRBD1. CDR1 and CDR2 (germline): MDHEN, SYDVKM. The CDR3 runs 16 residues. V shed 3 bases, J shed 0 bases, and the junction held 3 bases outside the gene matches. Written as DNA, the CDR3 is TGTGCCAGCAGTTTCTCGGGACAGGGTAGCAATCAGCCCCAGCATTTT. Its translation: CASSFSGQGSNQPQHF. Together with reference TRBV28 and TRBJ1-5, the CDR3 gives the full variable domain: DVKVTQSSRYLVKRTGEKVFLECVQDMDHENMFWYRQDPGLGLRLIYFSYDVKMKEKGDIPEGYSVSREKKERFSLILESASTNQTSMYLCASSFSGQGSNQPQHFGDGTRLSIL.